This TCR beta chain was sequenced in a study of blood T cell repertoires in COVID-19. Authors' data handling: Estimates of nucleated cell counts were drawn from the amplification of reference gene primers. The data were produced by immunoSEQ multiplex PCR, yet TCRdb's version contains in-frame clones alone and is incomplete. Clone size and the V and J calls come from that table; the DNA yielded D and trimming. The sample lists a few hundred thousand clones; approximately 85% were seen once. Assignment of participants to cohorts was predicated upon participant-reported clinical history. Germline V gives CDR1 SQVTM, CDR2 ANQGSEA. V lost 3 bases and J lost 5, with 4 bases in between. The CDR3 is 11 amino acids.

The TCR comes from a woman in her 30s who had recovered from COVID-19. Material: PBMCs or T cells enriched from blood (not recorded which). The V gene is TRBV29-1, the J gene TRBJ2-2; D remains unclear. CDR3 nucleotides: TGCAGCGTTGACAGAACCGGGGAGCTGTTTTTT. Its protein product is CSVDRTGELFF.